The 27 T cell receptor beta chains presented below share a single source sample, sequenced in a study of blood T cell repertoires in COVID-19 (dated by TCRdb to the early 2020s). Library construction relied on the immunoSEQ multiplex PCR assay. This immuneACCESS table, as held by TCRdb, lists in-frame sequences with V and J called but not all clones. Of the missing ones, under half trace to an unresolved V gene in checked studies; the others have no known cause. The sample records 150,000 to 200,000 clones, 90% of which are singletons. Of the sample, roughly a sixth is held by the ten largest clones. The source material was peripheral blood. The source of these receptors is a man aged 55-75 years with active or convalescent COVID-19.

The rearrangement joins TRBV25-1 to TRBJ1-6; D is undetermined. The CDR3 is 15 residues long. Trimming took 6 bases from V and 3 from J, leaving 12 bases between them. Per germline, CDR1 MGHDK and CDR2 SYGVNS. The CDR3 loop is CASSSGQNYNSPLHF. DNA of the CDR3: TGTGCCAGCAGCAGTGGGCAGAACTATAATTCACCCCTCCACTTT.

The chain uses TRBV9 and TRBJ1-4; D is uncertain. Trimming shortened V by 0 bases and J by 7 bases, and 7 bases separated the two germline ends. The germline V gene has CDR1 SGDLS and CDR2 YYNGEE. The CDR3 is 13 amino acids. The CDR3 loop reads CASSVDAGEKLFF. As DNA, the CDR3 is TGTGCCAGCAGCGTAGACGCGGGTGAAAAACTGTTTTTT.

This clone has a single count. V gene TRBV4-1 combines with J gene TRBJ2-3, with 10 bases lining up with TRBD2. V trimming: 4 bases; J trimming: 2 bases; junction bases outside the gene matches: 9. The germline V gene encodes CDR1 MGHRA and CDR2 YSYEKL. This CDR3 is 17 amino acids long. CDR3 sequence reads: CASSPRPSGGATDTQYF. DNA for the CDR3: TGCGCCAGCAGCCCGCGACCTAGCGGGGGAGCCACAGATACGCAGTATTTT.

The V gene is TRBV2, the J gene TRBJ2-3, with D perhaps TRBD2 (5 bases). Germline V gene data show CDR1 as SNHLY and CDR2 as FYNNEI. The CDR3 sequence is 15 residues long. V was clipped by 4 bases and J by 10 bases, with 21 bases between them. In nucleotides, the CDR3 is TGTGCCAGCAGTGTTGAGGGTGAGAAACGGTACGCGCAGTATTTT. This sequence encodes CASSVEGEKRYAQYF. The variable domain in full, completed from reference TRBV2 and TRBJ2-3, reads EPEVTQTPSHQVTQMGQEVILRCVPISNHLYFYWYRQILGQKVEFLVSFYNNEISEKSEIFDDQFSVERPDGSNFTLKIRSTKLEDSAMYFCASSVEGEKRYAQYFGPGTRLTVL.

The CDR3 sequence: CASRVGTGRGTDTQYF. CDR3 nucleotides: TGTGCCAGCAGAGTCGGGACAGGGAGAGGCACAGATACGCAGTATTTT. The chain joins TRBV2 to TRBJ2-3, with 9 bases fitting TRBD1. Germline values: CDR1 SNHLY, CDR2 FYNNEI. The CDR3 extends over 16 amino acids. V trimming: 6 bases; J trimming: 1 base; junction bases outside the gene matches: 8. The whole variable domain, filled in from reference TRBV2 and TRBJ2-3, reads EPEVTQTPSHQVTQMGQEVILRCVPISNHLYFYWYRQILGQKVEFLVSFYNNEISEKSEIFDDQFSVERPDGSNFTLKIRSTKLEDSAMYFCASRVGTGRGTDTQYFGPGTRLTVL.

The chain links TRBV5-1 to TRBJ1-2; D gene unclear. The V end lost 4 bases, the J end lost 4 bases, and 17 bases lay between the germline ends. Germline CDR1 is SGHRS and CDR2 is YFSETQ. The CDR3 sequence is 15 residues long. CDR3 sequence: CASSPGGSSGYGYTF. The CDR3 region has the DNA TGCGCCAGCAGCCCTGGCGGCTCATCGGGCTATGGCTACACCTTC.

The chain combines TRBV6-5 with TRBJ1-5, with 7 nucleotides matching TRBD1. Looked up from germline, CDR1 is MNHEY and CDR2 is SVGAGI. V was clipped by 6 bases and J by 6 bases; unmatched bases: 8. The CDR3 length is 14 residues. CDR3 sequence reads: CASSRSGGSQPQHF. For the CDR3, the DNA is TGTGCCAGCAGCCGTTCAGGGGGAAGTCAGCCCCAGCATTTT.

In regard to this clone: This same CDR3 is encoded by further DNA sequences in the sample. The chain is built from TRBV5-1 and TRBJ2-7; 7 nucleotides line up with TRBD1. V lost 1 base, J lost 4 bases, and 5 bases stayed unmatched. CDR3 length: 14 residues. CDR1 is SGHRS, CDR2 YFSETQ, per germline. The CDR3 DNA reads as TGCGCCAGCAGCTTGTCTGGCAGGGGGTACGAGCAGTACTTC. This gives the protein CASSLSGRGYEQYF. Using reference TRBV5-1 and TRBJ2-7 for the parts outside the CDR3, the full variable domain is KAGVTQTPRYLIKTRGQQVTLSCSPISGHRSVSWYQQTPGQGLQFLFEYFSETQRNKGNFPGRFSGRQFSNSRSEMNVSTLELGDSALYLCASSLSGRGYEQYFGPGTRLTVT.

The count of this clone is one. This chain joins TRBV7-2 and TRBJ2-1; 9 nucleotides match TRBD1. This CDR3 comprises 16 residues. V was pared by 5 bases and J by 3 bases, with 8 bases of the junction left unmatched. Germline V gene lookup returns CDR1 SGHTA and CDR2 FQGNSA. CDR3 DNA: TGTGCCAGCAGCGTCCCCCGGGACAGGGTCTACAATGAGCAGTTCTTC. Its translation is CASSVPRDRVYNEQFF.

The rearrangement joins TRBV5-1 to TRBJ2-2; TRBD2 matches 8 bases. The CDR3 extends over 16 amino acids. Germline V gene data show CDR1 as SGHRS and CDR2 as YFSETQ. The J segment lost 1 base and the V segment lost 2 bases, leaving 4 bases of the junction unmatched. CDR3 bases: TGCGCCAGCAGCTTTGGCGGGGGGCAGAACACCGGGGAGCTGTTTTTT. Translated, it gives CASSFGGGQNTGELFF.

This clone was seen only once. The V call is TRBV4-1, the J call TRBJ2-7, with TRBD2 matching over 8 bases. Germline CDR1 and CDR2: MGHRA and YSYEKL. This CDR3 spans 18 amino acids. V lost 3 bases, J lost 2 bases, and 15 bases stayed unmatched. The CDR3 region has the DNA TGCGCCAGCAGCCAGGGGGCCTCTAGCGGGCATCTTGCCTACGAGCAGTACTTC. Protein: CASSQGASSGHLAYEQYF.

V and J are TRBV6-5 and TRBJ1-1, with 7 bases lining up with TRBD1. Unmatched junction bases numbered 3, after V lost 5 bases and J lost 0 bases. This CDR3 spans 14 amino acids. CDR1 is MNHEY, CDR2 SVGAGI, per germline. The CDR3 loop reads CASSRQGMNTEAFF. DNA for the CDR3: TGTGCCAGCAGTCGACAGGGTATGAACACTGAAGCTTTCTTT.

The rearrangement joins TRBV7-6 to TRBJ1-4; D call uncertain. The CDR3 has 14 residues. Germline lookup yields CDR1 SGHVS and CDR2 FNYEAQ. V was shortened by 8 bases and J by 5 bases, with 15 bases between the two germline ends. In DNA form, the CDR3 reads TGTGCCAGCGCCAGTTGGCCTAGGAATGAAAAACTGTTTTTT. The encoded protein is CASASWPRNEKLFF.

This chain joins TRBV18 and TRBJ2-1, with a possible D match to TRBD2 (5 bases). CDR1 is KGHSH, CDR2 LQKENI, per germline. The CDR3 covers 14 residues. Trimming took 1 base from V and 5 from J, leaving 9 bases between them. DNA of the CDR3: TGTGCCAGCTCACCACGGGGAGCGGACAATGAGCAGTTCTTC. Amino acid sequence: CASSPRGADNEQFF.

The chain has TRBV6-6 and TRBJ1-1; D unclear. Trimming cost V 4 bases and J 5 bases, with 14 bases left between them. This CDR3 is built from 14 residues. Germline V CDR1 and CDR2: MNHNY, SVGAGI (reference sequence). The CDR3: CASSLRESWTEAFF. DNA of the CDR3: TGTGCCAGCAGTTTAAGGGAGAGTTGGACTGAAGCTTTCTTT.

The V call is TRBV6-5, the J call TRBJ1-4; 7 nucleotides agree with TRBD1. The V and J ends lost 8 bases and 5 bases, in that order; junction bases with no gene match: 8. Germline CDR1 MNHEY, CDR2 SVGAGI. This CDR3 comprises 14 residues. The CDR3 DNA reads TGTGCCAGCGGGCGGGACAGCCTAAATGAAAAACTGTTTTTT. This sequence encodes CASGRDSLNEKLFF.

This clone appeared a few times. The V call is TRBV11-3, the J call TRBJ2-7; TRBD1 aligns across 8 bases. Germline V CDR1 and CDR2: SGHNT, YENEEA. This CDR3 region has 16 residues. The trim removed 1 base at V and 0 bases at J, leaving 5 bases unmatched. CDR3 sequence: CASSLAQGADSYEQYF. CDR3 coding DNA: TGTGCCAGCAGCTTAGCCCAGGGGGCAGACTCCTACGAGCAGTACTTC.

This clone has only a few counts. This sequence joins TRBV6-2 or TRBV6-3 and TRBJ2-5, with unresolved D. This CDR3 has 12 residues. The V gene lost 2 bases and the J gene lost 2 bases, with 3 bases spanning the gap. CDR1 MNHEY and CDR2 SVGEGT come from the germline V gene. CDR3 in amino acids: CASSYLQETQYF. DNA for the CDR3: TGTGCCAGCAGTTACCTTCAAGAGACCCAGTACTTC.

This clone was found once. The chain employs TRBV2 and TRBJ1-5; 7 nucleotides agree with TRBD1. This CDR3 spans 14 amino acids. Per germline, CDR1 SNHLY and CDR2 FYNNEI. With V trimmed by 1 base and J by 7 bases, 4 bases remained unmatched. The CDR3 sequence is CASSEGNRGQPQHF. For the CDR3, the DNA is TGTGCCAGCAGTGAAGGGAACAGGGGCCAGCCCCAGCATTTT.

This clone came up a few times. The rearrangement uses TRBV19 and TRBJ1-2; 10 bases are shared with TRBD1. With 6 bases clipped from V and 0 bases from J, the junction kept 10 bases outside the gene matches. CDR3 length: 17 amino acids. Germline lookup yields CDR1 LNHDA and CDR2 SQIVND (reference sequence). In DNA, the CDR3 is TGTGCCAGTAGACTCCCGGGACAGGGGAATTCTAACTATGGCTACACCTTC. Its protein is CASRLPGQGNSNYGYTF.

As for this clone: A read error may account for a junction end that differs from germline. The V and J genes are TRBV3-1 (or the pseudogene TRBV3-2) and TRBJ1-1; 8 positions agree with TRBD1. The germline V gene encodes CDR1 LGHDT and CDR2 YNNKEL (reference sequence). The CDR3 contains 16 residues. The CDR3 loop is CASSLDRGTLKTEAFF. Here the CDR3 DNA reads TGTGCCAGCAGCCTAGACAGGGGTACCCTGAAGACTGAAGCTTTCTTT.

V and J are TRBV7-9 and TRBJ1-3; D is undetermined. The germline CDR1 and CDR2 sequences are SEHNR and FQNEAQ (reference sequence). Trimming cost V 0 bases and J 0 bases, with 6 bases left between them. The CDR3 covers 15 residues. The CDR3 DNA follows: TGTGCCAGCAGCTTAGCGCGGGGCTCTGGAAACACCATATATTTT. Its protein is CASSLARGSGNTIYF.

The chain joins TRBV2 to TRBJ2-5, with 7 bases aligning to TRBD2. The CDR3 spans 16 residues. The V gene's germline CDR1 is SNHLY and CDR2 FYNNEI. Germline trimming cut 0 bases from V and 7 bases from J; bases unmatched to any gene: 11. CDR3 protein: CASSEARGGIAGTQYF. CDR3 DNA sequence: TGTGCCAGCAGTGAAGCGCGTGGGGGGATAGCGGGGACCCAGTACTTC.

The rearrangement links TRBV27 to TRBJ2-5; D might be TRBD2 (6 bases). Per germline, CDR1 MNHEY and CDR2 SMNVEV (reference sequence). The CDR3 is 13 residues long. Between the trimmed V and J ends, which lost 2 bases and 9 bases, there was a span of 13 bases. CDR3 amino acids: CASSLGRRRSQYF. For the CDR3, the DNA is TGTGCCAGCAGTTTAGGGAGGAGGAGATCCCAGTACTTC.

Turning to this clone: One junction end disagrees with the germline gene, perhaps due to a read error. The V and J genes are TRBV12-5 and TRBJ1-1; D remains ambiguous. This CDR3 is 14 amino acids long. The germline V gene encodes CDR1 LGHNT and CDR2 FRNRAP. In nucleotides, the CDR3 is TGTGCTAGTGGTTTGGGGCAGGTCGTCCCACTCCTTTGGTTT. Its translation: CASGLGQVVPLLWF. Based on the CDR3 plus reference TRBV12-5 and TRBJ1-1, the full variable domain is DARVTQTPRHKVTEMGQEVTMRCQPILGHNTVFWYRQTMMQGLELLAYFRNRAPLDDSGMPKDRFSAEMPDATLATLKIQPSEPRDSAVYFCASGLGQVVPLLWFGQGTRLTVV.

The chain couples TRBV5-1 to TRBJ1-2, with a possible D match to TRBD1 (5 bases). CDR3 length equals 14 residues. Germline V CDR1 and CDR2: SGHRS, YFSETQ. V lost 0 bases, J lost 5 bases, and 11 bases lay in between. CDR3 in DNA: TGCGCCAGCAGCTTGGAGGCAGGGAGGTATGGCTACACCTTC. This gives the protein CASSLEAGRYGYTF.

The V and J genes are TRBV5-4 and TRBJ2-7, with 7 bases lining up with TRBD1. The V segment lost 5 bases and the J segment 2 bases; nucleotides outside the gene matches: 7. The germline V gene encodes CDR1 SGHNT and CDR2 YYREEE (reference sequence). CDR3 size: 14 residues. CDR3 DNA sequence: TGTGCCAGCAGTGCGTGGGACAGCCCCTACGAGCAGTACTTC. Protein sequence: CASSAWDSPYEQYF.